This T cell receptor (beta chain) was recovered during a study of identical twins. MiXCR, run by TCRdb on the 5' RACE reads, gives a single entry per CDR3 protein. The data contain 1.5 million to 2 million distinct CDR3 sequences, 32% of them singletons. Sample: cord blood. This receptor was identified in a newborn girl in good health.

The CDR3 spells CASSLRTGVGTEAFF. The CDR3 coding sequence is TGTGCCAGCAGTTTACGGACAGGGGTAGGGACTGAAGCTTTCTTT. The chain employs TRBV27 and TRBJ1-1, with 9 bases fitting TRBD1. In germline, CDR1 is MNHEY, CDR2 SMNVEV (reference sequence). V was clipped by 2 bases and J by 5 bases; unmatched bases: 6. The CDR3 is 15 amino acids.